Listed here is a single TCR beta chain. The data were taken from a study of CD8 T cells in Susac syndrome. Germline CDR1 is LNHNV and CDR2 is YYDKDF (reference sequence). The CDR3 consists of 14 residues. The V end was cut by 0 bases, the J end by 1 base, with 7 bases between. TEMRA cells underwent FACS enrichment and CD8+ and CD4+ T cells underwent negative isolation. Roughly 0.45 to 1 ug RNA was reverse transcribed with random hexamers. TCRdb reprocessed the immunoSEQ multiplex PCR reads via MiXCR and lists one record per CDR3 protein. Of roughly 180,000 distinct CDR3 sequences in the sample, around 93% were seen once.

This chain connects TRBV15 to TRBJ2-7; D call uncertain. The sample taken for sequencing was CD4+ T cells from PBMCs. The clonotype was recovered from a human donor with multiple sclerosis. The CDR3 region is CATSRDRVSYEQYF. CDR3 DNA sequence: TGTGCCACCAGCAGAGATAGGGTTTCCTACGAGCAGTACTTC.